The subject of this entry is one TCR beta chain. This sample is part of a study of a mutant IDH1 vaccine in newly diagnosed glioma. Sequenced by immunoSEQ multiplex PCR; TCRdb stores in-frame clones only, minus some. Altogether 85,000 to 100,000 clones are present, 83% being singletons, with the ten largest covering 7.4%. Described time point: baseline, week 1 (first vaccination visit). Treatment reported: pre-vaccination baseline after standard-of-care therapy. The sample in question was PBMCs, obtained from a glioma patient treated with radiotherapy, temozolomide or both. The source of this sequence is a woman between 50 and 59 years old with glioma.

CDR3 nucleotides: TGTGCCAGTGGGGACAGGGGCTACGAGCAGTACTTC. Encoded protein: CASGDRGYEQYF. The V call is TRBV19, the J call TRBJ2-7; 10 bases line up with TRBD1. J gave up 3 bases and V 8 bases, and 1 base lay outside the gene matches. CDR3 length: 12 residues. The germline V gene encodes CDR1 LNHDA and CDR2 SQIVND (reference sequence).